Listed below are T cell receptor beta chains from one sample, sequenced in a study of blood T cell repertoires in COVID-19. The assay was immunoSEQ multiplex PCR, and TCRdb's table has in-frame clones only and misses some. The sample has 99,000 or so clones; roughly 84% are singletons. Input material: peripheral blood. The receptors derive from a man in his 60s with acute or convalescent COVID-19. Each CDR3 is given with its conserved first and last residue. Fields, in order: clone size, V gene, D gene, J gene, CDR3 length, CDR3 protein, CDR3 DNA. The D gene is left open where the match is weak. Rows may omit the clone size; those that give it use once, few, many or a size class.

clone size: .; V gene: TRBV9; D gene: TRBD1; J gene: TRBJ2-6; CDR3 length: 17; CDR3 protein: CASSVRDRFSGANVLTF; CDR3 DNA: TGTGCCAGCAGCGTAAGGGACAGATTCTCTGGGGCCAACGTCCTGACTTTC
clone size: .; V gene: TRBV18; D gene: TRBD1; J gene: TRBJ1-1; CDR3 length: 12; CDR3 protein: CASSPSGTDSFF; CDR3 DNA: TGTGCCAGCTCACCATCCGGGACAGATAGTTTCTTT
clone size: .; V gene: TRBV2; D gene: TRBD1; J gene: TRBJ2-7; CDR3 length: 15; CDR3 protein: CASRSRQGVNDEQYF; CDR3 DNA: TGTGCCAGCAGGAGCAGACAGGGGGTTAACGACGAGCAGTACTTC
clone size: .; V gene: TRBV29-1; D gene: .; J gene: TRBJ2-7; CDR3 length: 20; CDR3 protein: CSVLPGGTGGSEGTAYEQYF; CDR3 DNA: TGCAGCGTTCTACCGGGCGGAACAGGCGGGTCGGAGGGTACGGCCTACGAGCAGTACTTC
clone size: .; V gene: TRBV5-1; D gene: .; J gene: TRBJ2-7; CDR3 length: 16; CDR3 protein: CASSSNDRSAAYEQYF; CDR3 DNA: TGCGCCAGCAGCTCGAACGACAGGTCGGCGGCCTACGAGCAGTACTTC
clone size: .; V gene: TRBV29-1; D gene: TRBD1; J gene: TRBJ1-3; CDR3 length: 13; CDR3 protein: CSVEVAGGHTIYF; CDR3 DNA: TGCAGCGTTGAGGTGGCAGGGGGACACACCATATATTTT
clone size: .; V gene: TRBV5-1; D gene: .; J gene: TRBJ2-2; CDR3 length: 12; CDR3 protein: CASNEAGGELFF; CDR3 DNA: TGCGCCAGTAACGAAGCAGGCGGGGAGCTGTTTTTT
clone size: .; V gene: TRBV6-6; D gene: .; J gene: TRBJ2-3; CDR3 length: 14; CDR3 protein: CASSYGRDTDTQYF; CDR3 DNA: TGTGCCAGCAGTTACGGGCGGGACACAGATACGCAGTATTTT
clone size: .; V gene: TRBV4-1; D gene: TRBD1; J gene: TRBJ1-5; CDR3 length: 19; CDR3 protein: CASSQDRPGTGTPYQPQHF; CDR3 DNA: TGCGCCAGCAGCCAAGATAGGCCCGGGACAGGCACTCCGTATCAGCCCCAGCATTTT
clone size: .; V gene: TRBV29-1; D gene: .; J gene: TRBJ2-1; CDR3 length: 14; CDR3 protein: CSVAAISSYNEQFF; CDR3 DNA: TGCAGCGTCGCCGCGATTAGCTCCTACAATGAGCAGTTCTTC
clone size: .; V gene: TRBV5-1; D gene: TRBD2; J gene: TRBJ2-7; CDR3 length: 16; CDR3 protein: CASSFSTSGSLPEQYF; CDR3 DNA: TGCGCCAGCAGCTTCTCAACTAGCGGGAGTCTCCCCGAGCAGTACTTC
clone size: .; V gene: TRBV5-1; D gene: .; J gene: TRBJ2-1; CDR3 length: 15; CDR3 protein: CASSLVERLYNEQFF; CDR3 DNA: TGCGCCAGCAGCTTGGTTGAGAGACTCTACAATGAGCAGTTCTTC
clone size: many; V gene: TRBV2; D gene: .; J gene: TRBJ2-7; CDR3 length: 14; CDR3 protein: CASRKQTPRGWQYF; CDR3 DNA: TGTGCCAGCAGGAAACAGACCCCACGGGGATGGCAGTACTTC
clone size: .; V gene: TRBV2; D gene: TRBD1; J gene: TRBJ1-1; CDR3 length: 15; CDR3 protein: CASSLTGTGTTEAFF; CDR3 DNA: TGTGCCAGCAGCCTCACCGGGACAGGGACAACTGAAGCTTTCTTT
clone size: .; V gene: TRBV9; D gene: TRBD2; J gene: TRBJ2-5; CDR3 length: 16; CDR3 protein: CASSVAAGGPGETQYF; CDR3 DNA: TGTGCCAGCAGCGTAGCAGCGGGAGGCCCAGGGGAGACCCAGTACTTC
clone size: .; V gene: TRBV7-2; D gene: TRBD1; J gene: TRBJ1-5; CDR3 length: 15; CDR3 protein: CASSQQGLSNQPQHF; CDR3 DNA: TGTGCCAGCAGCCAACAGGGGCTTTCGAATCAGCCCCAGCATTTT
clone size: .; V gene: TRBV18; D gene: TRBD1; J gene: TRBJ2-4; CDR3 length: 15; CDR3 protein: CASSPAGTGVNIQYF; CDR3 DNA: TGTGCCAGCTCACCAGCTGGGACAGGGGTGAACATTCAGTACTTC
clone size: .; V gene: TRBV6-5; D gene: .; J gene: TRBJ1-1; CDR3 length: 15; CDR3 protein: CASSQGGSFHTEAFF; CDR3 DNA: TGTGCCAGCAGCCAGGGCGGCTCATTCCACACTGAAGCTTTCTTT
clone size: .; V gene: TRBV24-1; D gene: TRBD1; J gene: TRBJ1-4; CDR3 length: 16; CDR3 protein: CATSDWGQGTNEKLFF; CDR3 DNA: TGTGCCACCAGTGATTGGGGACAGGGGACTAATGAAAAACTGTTTTTT
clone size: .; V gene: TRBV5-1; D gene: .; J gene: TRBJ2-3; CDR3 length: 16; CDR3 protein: CASSLGERTSTDTQYF; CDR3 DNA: TGCGCCAGCAGCTTGGGCGAGCGAACTAGCACAGATACGCAGTATTTT
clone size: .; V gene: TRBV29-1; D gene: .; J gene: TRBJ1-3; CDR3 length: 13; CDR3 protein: CSVARGNGNTIYF; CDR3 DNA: TGCAGCGTCGCCAGGGGTAACGGAAACACCATATATTTT
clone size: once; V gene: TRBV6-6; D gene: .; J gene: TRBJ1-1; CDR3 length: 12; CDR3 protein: CASRGGDTEAFF; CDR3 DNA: TGTGCCAGCAGGGGGGGAGACACTGAAGCTTTCTTT